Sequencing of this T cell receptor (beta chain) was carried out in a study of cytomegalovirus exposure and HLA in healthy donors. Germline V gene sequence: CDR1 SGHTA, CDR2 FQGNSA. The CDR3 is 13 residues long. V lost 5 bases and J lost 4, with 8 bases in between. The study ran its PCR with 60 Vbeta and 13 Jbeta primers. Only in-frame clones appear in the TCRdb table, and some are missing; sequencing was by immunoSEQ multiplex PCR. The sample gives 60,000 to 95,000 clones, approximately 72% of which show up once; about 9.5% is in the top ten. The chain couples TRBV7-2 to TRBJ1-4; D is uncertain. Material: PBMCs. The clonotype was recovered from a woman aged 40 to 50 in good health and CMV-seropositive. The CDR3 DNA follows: TGTGCCAGCAGCCCCTTTAGTAATGAAAAACTGTTTTTT. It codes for CASSPFSNEKLFF.